A single sample gave rise to the 19 T cell receptor beta chains below, sequenced in a study of cytomegalovirus exposure and HLA in healthy donors. Assay used: immunoSEQ multiplex PCR; TCRdb lists only in-frame clones, some missing. In the table there are roughly 150,000 clones, approximately 90% of which are singletons. Sample: PBMCs. These receptors were obtained from a man younger than 35 in good health and CMV-seronegative.

The chain uses TRBV7-6 and TRBJ2-3; no reliable D call. This CDR3 is 15 amino acids long. V gave up 5 bases and J gave up 1 base, with 13 bases separating them. Germline assignment: CDR1 SGHVS and CDR2 FNYEAQ. The CDR3 protein is CASSPYSRGTDTQYF. The CDR3 DNA follows: TGTGCCAGCAGCCCCTATAGCCGGGGCACAGATACGCAGTATTTT.

The V and J genes are TRBV4-1 and TRBJ1-3, with D possibly being TRBD1 (5 bases). The CDR3 has 18 amino acids. Germline lookup yields CDR1 MGHRA and CDR2 YSYEKL. V lost 3 bases and J lost 6, with 24 bases in between. The CDR3 DNA sequence: TGCGCCAGCAGCCACCCCTTTGGAGGGGCGGGAAGGCAAAACACCATATATTTT. Protein sequence: CASSHPFGGAGRQNTIYF.

V and J are TRBV6-5 and TRBJ1-1; a possible D gene is TRBD1 (6 bases). The germline V gene has CDR1 MNHEY and CDR2 SVGAGI. There are 14 residues in the CDR3. The V end was cut by 6 bases, the J end by 8 bases, with 19 bases between. In DNA, the CDR3 is TGTGCCAGCAGCCGGACAGCGACAAGGAGAGAAGCTTTCTTT. It yields the protein CASSRTATRREAFF.

The V and J genes are TRBV6-5 and TRBJ1-5; no reliable D call. Germline lookup yields CDR1 MNHEY and CDR2 SVGAGI. This CDR3 comprises 13 residues. V lost 11 bases and J lost 3, with 14 bases in between. The DNA of the CDR3 is TGTGCCGTCGGGAACGGACTCAATCAGCCCCAGCATTTT. Translating gives CAVGNGLNQPQHF.

The V gene is TRBV28, the J gene TRBJ1-6; D perhaps matches TRBD1 (6 bases). The CDR3 is 18 residues long. Per germline, CDR1 MDHEN and CDR2 SYDVKM. Trimming cost V 5 bases and J 0 bases, with 17 bases left between them. The CDR3 loop reads CASSHSRGLGSYNSPLHF. The CDR3, as DNA: TGTGCCAGCAGTCACTCCAGGGGCCTGGGCTCCTATAATTCACCCCTCCACTTT.

The J gene is TRBJ1-2, the V gene TRBV27, with a possible D match to TRBD1 (6 bases). Germline CDR1 and CDR2: MNHEY and SMNVEV (reference sequence). Trimming cost V 1 base and J 5 bases, with 8 bases left between them. This CDR3 spans 13 amino acids. The CDR3 loop reads CASSLFGQYGYTF. Written as DNA, the CDR3 is TGTGCCAGCAGTTTATTTGGACAGTATGGCTACACCTTC.

The CDR3 region is CASSPYPGQNQPQHF. CDR3 nucleotide sequence: TGCGCCAGCAGCCCTTACCCGGGACAGAATCAGCCCCAGCATTTT. This chain connects TRBV5-1 to TRBJ1-5; TRBD1 agrees at 7 bases. Germline CDR1 is SGHRS and CDR2 is YFSETQ. V lost 4 bases to trimming and J lost 4 bases; unmatched junction nucleotides: 8. The CDR3 extends over 15 amino acids.

The V call is TRBV11-2, the J call TRBJ1-3; D not resolved. V dropped 5 bases and J dropped 1 base, with 15 bases sitting between them. CDR3 length equals 16 residues. In germline, CDR1 is SGHAT, CDR2 FQNNGV. The CDR3 here is CASSRWAGESGNTIYF. Here the CDR3 DNA reads TGTGCCAGCAGCCGGTGGGCGGGAGAATCTGGAAACACCATATATTTT. Based on the CDR3 plus reference TRBV11-2 and TRBJ1-3, the full variable domain is EAGVAQSPRYKIIEKRQSVAFWCNPISGHATLYWYQQILGQGPKLLIQFQNNGVVDDSQLPKDRFSAERLKGVDSTLKIQPAKLEDSAVYLCASSRWAGESGNTIYFGEGSWLTVV.

In the case of this clone: Other DNA sequences in the same sample also yield this CDR3. The chain couples TRBV11-2 to TRBJ2-7; possible D gene TRBD1, 6 bases. Between the trimmed V and J ends, which lost 0 bases and 6 bases, there was a span of 6 bases. The CDR3 runs 12 residues. Germline assignment: CDR1 SGHAT and CDR2 FQNNGV. In DNA form, the CDR3 reads TGTGCCAGCAGCTTAGACAGGGGCGAGCAGTACTTC. Translation: CASSLDRGEQYF.

The V gene is TRBV25-1, the J gene TRBJ2-1; D is possibly TRBD1 (6 bases). Germline V gene data show CDR1 as MGHDK and CDR2 as SYGVNS. V was cut by 0 bases and J by 6 bases, with 15 bases left in between. The CDR3 extends over 16 amino acids. CDR3 sequence: CASSEYGQGSSNEQFF. The CDR3 nucleotides read TGTGCCAGCAGTGAATATGGGCAGGGGTCGAGCAATGAGCAGTTCTTC.

The chain has TRBV19 and TRBJ2-1, with D maybe TRBD1 (6 bases). CDR3 length equals 14 residues. V lost 4 bases and J 7 bases, leaving 14 bases between the germline ends. Germline loops: CDR1 LNHDA, CDR2 SQIVND (reference sequence). The CDR3 DNA follows: TGTGCCAGTAGTACCGGACAGAAACCTAATGAGCAGTTCTTC. This codes for CASSTGQKPNEQFF.

Here the CDR3 DNA reads TGTGCCAGCAGCGTCCGCTCCACCCGGGCCCTTACCGAGGGTGAGCAGTTCTTC. Its protein is CASSVRSTRALTEGEQFF. This chain links TRBV7-9 with TRBJ2-1, with D tentatively TRBD2 (5 bases). V lost 5 bases, J lost 9 bases, and 29 bases lay in between. Germline V gives CDR1 SEHNR, CDR2 FQNEAQ (reference sequence). The CDR3 is 18 amino acids.

The chain is built from TRBV15 and TRBJ1-4; TRBD1 agrees at 8 bases. This CDR3 contains 13 residues. Germline CDR1 and CDR2: LNHNV and YYDKDF (reference sequence). V shed 8 bases and J 2 bases; nucleotides not matched to a gene: 1. CDR3 amino acids: CATHRGTNEKLFF. As DNA, the CDR3 is TGTGCCACCCACAGGGGGACTAATGAAAAACTGTTTTTT.

The rearrangement links TRBV9 to TRBJ2-2; TRBD1 matches 8 bases. Germline-derived CDR1 and CDR2 are SGDLS and YYNGEE. With 3 bases clipped from V and 5 bases from J, the junction kept 3 bases outside the gene matches. The CDR3 sequence is 14 residues long. The CDR3 sequence is CASSARTGTGELFF. DNA of the CDR3: TGTGCCAGCAGCGCCCGGACAGGGACCGGGGAGCTGTTTTTT.

The genes are TRBV7-9 and TRBJ1-2; 8 positions match TRBD1. Germline trimming cut 5 bases from V and 4 bases from J; bases unmatched to any gene: 6. This CDR3 has 14 amino acids. Germline assignment: CDR1 SEHNR and CDR2 FQNEAQ (reference sequence). CDR3 residues: CASSPDRVAYGYTF. DNA for the CDR3: TGTGCCAGCAGCCCGGACAGGGTGGCCTATGGCTACACCTTC.

The chain employs TRBV4-3 and TRBJ1-2, with 11 bases matching TRBD1. The junction had 11 bases not matched to a gene; V was cut back by 4 bases and J by 7 bases. In germline, CDR1 is LGHNA, CDR2 YSLEER. CDR3 size: 16 residues. CDR3 nucleotides: TGCGCCAGCAGCCTCACCCGTGGACAGGGGGCAGTTGGCTACACCTTC. The encoded protein is CASSLTRGQGAVGYTF.

This clone was found once. In nucleotides, the CDR3 is TGTGCCAGCAGTTTATATATGAACACTGAAGCTTTCTTT. Its protein product is CASSLYMNTEAFF. The genes are TRBV27 and TRBJ1-1; unclear D gene. This CDR3 comprises 13 residues. Germline lookup yields CDR1 MNHEY and CDR2 SMNVEV (reference sequence). V was clipped by 1 base and J by 0 bases, with 3 bases between them.

The gene calls are TRBV5-1 and TRBJ2-3; D gene ambiguous. The CDR3 runs to 15 residues. Germline CDR1 SGHRS, CDR2 YFSETQ. V lost 4 bases and J lost 4, with 16 bases in between. CDR3: CASSPSSSGADTQYF. The CDR3 region has the DNA TGCGCCAGCAGCCCAAGCAGCTCTGGAGCAGATACGCAGTATTTT.

The rearrangement uses TRBV29-1 and TRBJ2-3, with 8 bases aligning to TRBD1. There are 15 residues in the CDR3. The germline V gene has CDR1 SQVTM and CDR2 ANQGSEA. The ends lost 4 bases at V and 5 bases at J; junction bases unmatched: 11. The CDR3 here is CSVAPPGGLEDTQYF. The DNA of the CDR3 is TGCAGCGTTGCTCCCCCAGGGGGCTTGGAAGATACGCAGTATTTT.